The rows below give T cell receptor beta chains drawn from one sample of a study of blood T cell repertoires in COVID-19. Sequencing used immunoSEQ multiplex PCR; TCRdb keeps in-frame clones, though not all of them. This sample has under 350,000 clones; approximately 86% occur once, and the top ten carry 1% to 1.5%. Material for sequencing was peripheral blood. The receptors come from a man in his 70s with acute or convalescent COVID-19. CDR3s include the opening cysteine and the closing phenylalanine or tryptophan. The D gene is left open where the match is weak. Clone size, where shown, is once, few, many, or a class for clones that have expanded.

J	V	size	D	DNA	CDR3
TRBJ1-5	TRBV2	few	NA	TGTGCCAGCAGTGCGGGATACAATCAGCCCCAGCATTTT	CASSAGYNQPQHF
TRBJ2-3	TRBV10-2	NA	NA	TGCGCCAGCAGTGAGTCGGTAGATCCAGATACGCAGTATTTT	CASSESVDPDTQYF
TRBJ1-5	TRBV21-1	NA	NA	TGTGCCAGCAGCAAAGTTAGCAGGGATCGATCTCGCAATCAGCCCCAGCATTTT	CASSKVSRDRSRNQPQHF
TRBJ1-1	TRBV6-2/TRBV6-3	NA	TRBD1	TGTGCCAGCAGTTACTTTCCGGGACAGGGTGAGACTGAAGCTTTCTTT	CASSYFPGQGETEAFF
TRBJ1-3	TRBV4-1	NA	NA	TGCGCCAGCAGCTCACCACAGCAAAGAAACACCATATATTTT	CASSSPQQRNTIYF
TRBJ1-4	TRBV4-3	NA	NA	TGCGCCAGCAGCCAAGCAGGGGTGCCTAATGAAAAACTGTTTTTT	CASSQAGVPNEKLFF
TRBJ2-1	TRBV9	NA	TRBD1	TGTGCCAGCAGCGTCCAACGGGACAGGCGTTTACTAGAATCCAATGAGCAGTTCTTC	CASSVQRDRRLLESNEQFF
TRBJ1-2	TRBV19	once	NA	TGTGCCAGTAGAACGCCGGGTCTCTATGGCTACACCTTC	CASRTPGLYGYTF
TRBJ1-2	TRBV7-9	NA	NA	TGTGCCAGCAGCAGGGACGGCTATGGCTACACCTTC	CASSRDGYGYTF
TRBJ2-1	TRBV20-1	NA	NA	TGCAGTGCTAGTGCAGGGCTCGATGAGCAGTTCTTC	CSASAGLDEQFF
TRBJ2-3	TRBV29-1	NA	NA	TGCAGCCCGGGGAGGGGGGGAAATACGCAGTATTTT	CSPGRGGNTQYF
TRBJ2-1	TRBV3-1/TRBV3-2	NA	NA	TGTGCCAGCAGCCCCACGCGAAGCTCCTACAATGAGCAGTTCTTC	CASSPTRSSYNEQFF
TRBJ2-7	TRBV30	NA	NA	TGTGCCTGGAGTGTATTTGAGGGCGAGCAGTACTTC	CAWSVFEGEQYF
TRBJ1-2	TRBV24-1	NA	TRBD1	TGTGCCACCAGTGAGTCCGGGACAGGCGGCTATGGCTACACCTTC	CATSESGTGGYGYTF
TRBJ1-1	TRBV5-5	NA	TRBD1	TGTGCCAGCAGCTGGGACAGGGGTCCGAACACTGAAGCTTTCTTT	CASSWDRGPNTEAFF
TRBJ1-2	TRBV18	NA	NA	TGTGCCAGCTCACCCCCAGATCTCTATGGCTACACCTTC	CASSPPDLYGYTF
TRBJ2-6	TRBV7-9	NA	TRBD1	TGTGCCAGCAGCTACGGACAGGGTTCTCGCTCTGGGGCCAACGTCCTGACTTTC	CASSYGQGSRSGANVLTF
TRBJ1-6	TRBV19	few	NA	TGTGCCACCTCCCCCGGGGGGAGCAATTCACCCCTCCACTTT	CATSPGGSNSPLHF
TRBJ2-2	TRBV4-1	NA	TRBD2	TGCGCCAGCAGCCGGACTAGCGGGGGGGCGGGCACCGGGGAGCTGTTTTTT	CASSRTSGGAGTGELFF
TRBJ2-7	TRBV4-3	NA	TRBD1	TGCGCCAGCAGCCACTGGTCGTTAGGCAGGGGGCGGGATGAGGGCGAGCAGTACTTC	CASSHWSLGRGRDEGEQYF
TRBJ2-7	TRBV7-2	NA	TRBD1	TGTGCCAGCAGCCTGGACAGGATGGGAGAGCAGTACTTC	CASSLDRMGEQYF
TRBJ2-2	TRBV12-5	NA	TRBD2	TGTGCTAGTGGTTCGGGACTAGCGGGAGGGTCTGAAAAACAAACCGGGGAGCTGTTTTTT	CASGSGLAGGSEKQTGELFF
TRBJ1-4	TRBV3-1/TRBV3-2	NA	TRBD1	TGTGCCAGCAGCCAAGGGGGGGTGACAGGGTCTAATGAAAAACTGTTTTTT	CASSQGGVTGSNEKLFF
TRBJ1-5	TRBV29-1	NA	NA	TGCAGCGCCGCCACAGGGTCTGGCAATCAGCCCCAGCATTTT	CSAATGSGNQPQHF
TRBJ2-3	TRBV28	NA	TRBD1	TGTGCCAGCAGTACTACCGGACAGGGGGCGAATACGCAGTATTTT	CASSTTGQGANTQYF
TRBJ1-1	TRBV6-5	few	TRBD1	TGTGCCAGCAGTTACGGACAGGGGGCGGCTGAAGCTTTCTTT	CASSYGQGAAEAFF
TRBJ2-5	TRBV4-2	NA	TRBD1	TGTGCCAGCAGCCAACTCCCCGGGACAGGGGGCAGTGGGCAAGAGACCCAGTACTTC	CASSQLPGTGGSGQETQYF
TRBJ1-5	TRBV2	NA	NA	TGTGCCAGCAGTGAAGCTCAAGTAGGCAATCAGCCCCAGCATTTT	CASSEAQVGNQPQHF
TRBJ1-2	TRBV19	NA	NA	TGTGCCAGTACCCGAGGCGGGTCTGGCTATGGCTACACCTTC	CASTRGGSGYGYTF
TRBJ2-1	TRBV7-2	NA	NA	TGTGCCAGCAGGGGGGGGGCCCTTTTCTATGAGCAGTTCTTC	CASRGGALFYEQFF
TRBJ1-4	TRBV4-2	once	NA	TGTGCCAGCAGCCAAGCTTACAGGTCGAGTGAAAAACTGTTTTTT	CASSQAYRSSEKLFF
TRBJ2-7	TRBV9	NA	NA	TGTGCCAGCAGCGTACTACCCCAGACAGGTACCTACGAGCAGTACTTC	CASSVLPQTGTYEQYF
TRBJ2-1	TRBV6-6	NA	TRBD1	TGTGCCAGCAGTTACTCATCGGGACAGTACAATGAGCAGTTCTTC	CASSYSSGQYNEQFF
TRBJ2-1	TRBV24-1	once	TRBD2	TGTGCCACCAGTGACACTAGCGGGAGAAGGTACAATGAGCAGTTCTTC	CATSDTSGRRYNEQFF
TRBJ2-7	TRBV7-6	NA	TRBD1	TGTGCCAGCAGCTTAGGGGACAGGGGGCTTCTTTCCAACTACGAGCAGTACTTC	CASSLGDRGLLSNYEQYF